Following are 9 T cell receptor beta chains from one sample sequenced in a study of siplizumab effects on memory and regulatory T cells (dated by TCRdb to about 2019). The library came from the immunoSEQ multiplex PCR assay. Imported from immuneACCESS, the table was reduced by TCRdb to in-frame sequences with V and J called. These copies leave out some clones; in studies compared against another copy, an unresolved V gene accounts for under half, and the cause of the remainder is not known. Within this sample are approximately 100,000 clones, with around 90% of them counted one time only. 0.55% to 0.85% of the sample rests with the top ten. What was sequenced was Tregs sorted from blood. The receptors derive from a human donor in good health.

The chain links TRBV9 to TRBJ2-2, with D perhaps matching TRBD2 (6 bases). Trimming removed 6 bases from V and 6 bases from J, with 9 bases in between. The germline V gene encodes CDR1 SGDLS and CDR2 YYNGEE. The CDR3 has 12 residues. CDR3 DNA sequence: TGTGCCAGCAATCGGGAGTCCGGGGAGCTGTTTTTT. Its translation: CASNRESGELFF.

The chain joins TRBV7-3 to TRBJ1-6; TRBD1 matches 9 bases. With V trimmed by 0 bases and J by 10 bases, 4 bases remained unmatched. Germline V gives CDR1 SGHTA, CDR2 FQGTGA. The CDR3 is made up of 15 amino acids. CDR3 loop: CASSLTRTGESPLHF. The DNA of the CDR3 is TGTGCCAGCAGCTTAACTCGGACAGGGGAATCACCCCTCCACTTT.

The V gene is TRBV11-2, the J gene TRBJ1-1; D remains ambiguous. Germline V lookup: CDR1 SGHAT, CDR2 FQNNGV. The CDR3 is 15 residues long. Trimming took off 2 bases at V and 0 bases at J, with 10 bases between the two ends. The CDR3 coding sequence is TGTGCCAGCAGCTTAAGCGGGAGAGTGAACACTGAAGCTTTCTTT. As protein: CASSLSGRVNTEAFF.

The chain recombines TRBV12-5 with TRBJ2-1; D is undetermined. CDR1 is LGHNT and CDR2 is FRNRAP in the germline V gene. The germline V and J ends were trimmed by 2 bases and 7 bases, with 9 bases remaining between them. CDR3 length equals 13 residues. CDR3 region: CASGLTPENEQFF. CDR3 bases: TGTGCTAGTGGTTTGACGCCGGAGAATGAGCAGTTCTTC.

The genes are TRBV19 and TRBJ2-5; D is ambiguous. CDR3 length equals 14 residues. V lost 5 bases, J lost 2 bases, and 12 bases lay in between. Germline V gene data show CDR1 as LNHDA and CDR2 as SQIVND (reference sequence). CDR3 in DNA: TGTGCCAGTAGTCCTGGACGACGTCAAGAGACCCAGTACTTC. Protein sequence: CASSPGRRQETQYF.

V gene TRBV6-1 combines with J gene TRBJ1-5; no clear D gene. Germline V CDR1 and CDR2: MNHNS, SASEGT. The CDR3 runs 15 residues. V was pared by 0 bases and J by 5 bases, with 11 bases between. CDR3 bases: TGTGCCAGCAGTGAAGCTCCGAGGGTTGATCAGCCCCAGCATTTT. This codes for CASSEAPRVDQPQHF.

The chain uses TRBV7-9 and TRBJ1-2, with TRBD1 matching over 9 bases. The CDR3 extends over 13 amino acids. Germline CDR1 and CDR2: SEHNR and FQNEAQ (reference sequence). V lost 3 bases to trimming and J lost 4 bases; unmatched junction nucleotides: 0. CDR3 residues: CASSLGQGYGYTF. CDR3 DNA sequence: TGTGCCAGCAGCTTGGGACAGGGCTATGGCTACACCTTC.

The chain is built from TRBV7-3 and TRBJ1-1; D might be TRBD1 (6 bases). V dropped 6 bases and J dropped 6 bases, with 14 bases sitting between them. Germline values: CDR1 SGHTA, CDR2 FQGTGA. This CDR3 is built from 13 residues. The CDR3 DNA sequence: TGTGCCAGCAGAAAAGACAGGTCCGCTGAAGCTTTCTTT. Its protein product is CASRKDRSAEAFF.

The V gene is TRBV5-1, the J gene TRBJ2-3; D gene uncertain. Trimming removed 0 bases from V and 5 bases from J, with 13 bases in between. This CDR3 is built from 15 residues. Germline-derived CDR1 and CDR2 are SGHRS and YFSETQ. The CDR3, as DNA: TGCGCCAGCAGCTTGGTATTAGGGAACCAAGATACGCAGTATTTT. Amino acids: CASSLVLGNQDTQYF. The variable domain in full, with the rest retrieved from reference TRBV5-1 and TRBJ2-3, is KAGVTQTPRYLIKTRGQQVTLSCSPISGHRSVSWYQQTPGQGLQFLFEYFSETQRNKGNFPGRFSGRQFSNSRSEMNVSTLELGDSALYLCASSLVLGNQDTQYFGPGTRLTVL.